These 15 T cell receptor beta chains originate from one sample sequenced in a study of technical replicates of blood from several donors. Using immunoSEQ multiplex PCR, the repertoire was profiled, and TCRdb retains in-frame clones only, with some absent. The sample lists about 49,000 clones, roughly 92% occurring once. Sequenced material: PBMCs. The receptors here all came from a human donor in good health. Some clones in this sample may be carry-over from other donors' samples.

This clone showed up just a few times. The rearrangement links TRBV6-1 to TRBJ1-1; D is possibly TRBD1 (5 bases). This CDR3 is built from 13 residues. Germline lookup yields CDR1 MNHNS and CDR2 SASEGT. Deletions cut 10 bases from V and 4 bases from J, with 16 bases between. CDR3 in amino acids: CAIEGVMGTEAFF. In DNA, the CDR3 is TGTGCCATCGAAGGGGTTATGGGCACTGAAGCTTTCTTT.

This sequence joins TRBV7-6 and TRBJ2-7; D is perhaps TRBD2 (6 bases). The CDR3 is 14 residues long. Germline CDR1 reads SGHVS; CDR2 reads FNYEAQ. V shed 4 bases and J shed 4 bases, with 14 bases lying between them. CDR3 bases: TGTGCCAGCAGCTCTGGCGAGGGGAGGTACGAGCAGTACTTC. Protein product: CASSSGEGRYEQYF.

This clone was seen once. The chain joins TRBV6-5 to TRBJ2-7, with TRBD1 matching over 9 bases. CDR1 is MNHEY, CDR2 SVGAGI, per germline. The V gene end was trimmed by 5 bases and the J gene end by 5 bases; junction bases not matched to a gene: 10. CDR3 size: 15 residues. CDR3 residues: CASSTAGTGRDEQYF. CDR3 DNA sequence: TGTGCCAGCAGTACGGCCGGGACAGGGCGCGACGAGCAGTACTTC.

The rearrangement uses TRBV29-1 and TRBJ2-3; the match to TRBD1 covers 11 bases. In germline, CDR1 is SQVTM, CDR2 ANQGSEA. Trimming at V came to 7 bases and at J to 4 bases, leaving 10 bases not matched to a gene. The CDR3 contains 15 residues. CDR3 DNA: TGCAGCGCAAGCCACGGGACAGGGGGACCAGATACGCAGTATTTT. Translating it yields CSASHGTGGPDTQYF.

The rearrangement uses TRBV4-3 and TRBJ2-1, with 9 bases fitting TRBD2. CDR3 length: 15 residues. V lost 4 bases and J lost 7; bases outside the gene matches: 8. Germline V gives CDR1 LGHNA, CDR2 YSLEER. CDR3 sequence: CASSPYPLAGNEQFF. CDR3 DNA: TGCGCCAGCAGCCCCTACCCTCTAGCGGGAAATGAGCAGTTCTTC.

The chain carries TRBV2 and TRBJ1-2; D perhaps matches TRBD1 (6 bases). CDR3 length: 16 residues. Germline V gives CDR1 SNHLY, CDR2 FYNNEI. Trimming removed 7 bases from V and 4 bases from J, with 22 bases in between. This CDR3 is CASKQRTDLAGYGYTF. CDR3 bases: TGTGCCAGCAAACAAAGGACAGACCTGGCGGGCTATGGCTACACCTTC.

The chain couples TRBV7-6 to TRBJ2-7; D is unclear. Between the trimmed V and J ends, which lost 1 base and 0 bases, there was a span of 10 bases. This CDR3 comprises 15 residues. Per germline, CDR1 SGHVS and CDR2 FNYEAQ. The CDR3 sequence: CASSLEAGSSYEQYF. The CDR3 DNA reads TGTGCCAGCAGCTTAGAGGCAGGAAGCTCCTACGAGCAGTACTTC.

CDR3 sequence: CSVAIPQETQYF. Written as DNA, the CDR3 is TGCAGCGTTGCAATCCCCCAAGAGACCCAGTACTTC. The chain has TRBV29-1 and TRBJ2-5; unclear D gene. The CDR3 loop spans 12 amino acids. The germline gives CDR1 SQVTM, CDR2 ANQGSEA. Trimming pared 4 bases from V and 1 base from J, leaving 7 bases between.

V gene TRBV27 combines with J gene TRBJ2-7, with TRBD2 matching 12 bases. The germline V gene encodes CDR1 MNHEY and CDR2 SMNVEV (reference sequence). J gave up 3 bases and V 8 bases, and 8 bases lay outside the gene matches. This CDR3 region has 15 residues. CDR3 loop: CASRSGLAGLYEQYF. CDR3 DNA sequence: TGTGCCAGCCGATCCGGACTAGCGGGGCTCTACGAGCAGTACTTC.

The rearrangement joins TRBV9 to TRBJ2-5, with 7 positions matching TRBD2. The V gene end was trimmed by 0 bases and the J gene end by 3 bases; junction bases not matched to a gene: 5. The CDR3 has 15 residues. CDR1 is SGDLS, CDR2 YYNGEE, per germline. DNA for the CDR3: TGTGCCAGCAGCGTAGCGGGAGGAATCGAAGAGACCCAGTACTTC. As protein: CASSVAGGIEETQYF. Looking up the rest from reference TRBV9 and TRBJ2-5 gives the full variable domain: DSGVTQTPKHLITATGQRVTLRCSPRSGDLSVYWYQQSLDQGLQFLIQYYNGEERAKGNILERFSAQQFPDLHSELNLSSLELGDSALYFCASSVAGGIEETQYFGPGTRLLVL.

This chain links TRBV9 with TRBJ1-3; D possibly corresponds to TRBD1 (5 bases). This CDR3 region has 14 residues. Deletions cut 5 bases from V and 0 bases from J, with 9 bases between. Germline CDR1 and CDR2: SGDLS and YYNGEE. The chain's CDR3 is CASRRQSSGNTIYF. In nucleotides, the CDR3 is TGTGCCAGCAGAAGACAGAGCTCTGGAAACACCATATATTTT.

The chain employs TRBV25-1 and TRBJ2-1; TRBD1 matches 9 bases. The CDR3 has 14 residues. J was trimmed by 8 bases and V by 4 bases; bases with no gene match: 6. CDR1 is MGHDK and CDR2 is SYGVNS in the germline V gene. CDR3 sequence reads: CASSGYRGPDEQFF. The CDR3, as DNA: TGTGCCAGCAGTGGGTACAGGGGGCCCGATGAGCAGTTCTTC.

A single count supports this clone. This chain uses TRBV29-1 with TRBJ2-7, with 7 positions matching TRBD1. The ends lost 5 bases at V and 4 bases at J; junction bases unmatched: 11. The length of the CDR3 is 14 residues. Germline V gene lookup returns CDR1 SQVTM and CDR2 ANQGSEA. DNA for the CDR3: TGCAGCGTTAAGACAGGGATATCTTGGTACGAGCAGTACTTC. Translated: CSVKTGISWYEQYF.

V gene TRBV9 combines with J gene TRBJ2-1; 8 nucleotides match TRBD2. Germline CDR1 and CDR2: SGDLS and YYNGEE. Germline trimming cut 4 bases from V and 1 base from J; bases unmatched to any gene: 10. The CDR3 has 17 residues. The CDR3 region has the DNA TGTGCCAGCAGCCCATCTAGCGGGCTACTTTCCTACAATGAGCAGTTCTTC. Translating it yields CASSPSSGLLSYNEQFF. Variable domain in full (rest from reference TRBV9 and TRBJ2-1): DSGVTQTPKHLITATGQRVTLRCSPRSGDLSVYWYQQSLDQGLQFLIQYYNGEERAKGNILERFSAQQFPDLHSELNLSSLELGDSALYFCASSPSSGLLSYNEQFFGPGTRLTVL.

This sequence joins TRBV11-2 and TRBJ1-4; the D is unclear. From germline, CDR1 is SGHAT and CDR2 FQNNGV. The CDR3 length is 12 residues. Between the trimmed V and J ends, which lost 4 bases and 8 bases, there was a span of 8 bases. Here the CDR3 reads CASSSSREKLFF. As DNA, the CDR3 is TGTGCCAGCAGCTCCTCGAGGGAAAAACTGTTTTTT.